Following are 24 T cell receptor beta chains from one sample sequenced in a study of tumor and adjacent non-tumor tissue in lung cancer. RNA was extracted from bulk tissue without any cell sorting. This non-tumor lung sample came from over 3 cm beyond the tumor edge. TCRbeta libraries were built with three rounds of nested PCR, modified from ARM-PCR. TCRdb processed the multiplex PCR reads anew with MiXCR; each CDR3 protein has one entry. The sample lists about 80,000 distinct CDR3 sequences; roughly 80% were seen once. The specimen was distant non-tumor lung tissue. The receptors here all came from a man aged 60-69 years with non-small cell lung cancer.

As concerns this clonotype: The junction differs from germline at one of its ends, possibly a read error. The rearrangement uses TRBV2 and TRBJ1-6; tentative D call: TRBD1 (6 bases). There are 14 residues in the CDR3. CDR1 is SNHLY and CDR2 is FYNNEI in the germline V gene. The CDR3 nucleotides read TGTGCCGGCAGGGGACAAGTCGTCAATTCACCCCTCCACTTT. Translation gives CAGRGQVVNSPLHF.

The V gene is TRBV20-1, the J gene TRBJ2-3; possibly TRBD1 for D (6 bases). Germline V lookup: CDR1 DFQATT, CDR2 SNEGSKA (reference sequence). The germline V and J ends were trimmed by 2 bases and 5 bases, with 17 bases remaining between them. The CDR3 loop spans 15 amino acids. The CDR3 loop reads CSARTPGHCKDTQYF. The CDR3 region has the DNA TGCAGTGCTAGAACACCGGGACACTGCAAAGATACGCAGTATTTT.

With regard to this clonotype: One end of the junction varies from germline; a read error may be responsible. This CDR3 reads CSASNGHNSYERYF. In DNA form, the CDR3 reads TGCAGTGCTAGTAATGGACACAACTCCTACGAGCGGTACTTC. The chain combines TRBV20-1 with TRBJ2-7; possibly TRBD1 for D (5 bases). This CDR3 has 14 residues. Per germline, CDR1 DFQATT and CDR2 SNEGSKA (reference sequence).

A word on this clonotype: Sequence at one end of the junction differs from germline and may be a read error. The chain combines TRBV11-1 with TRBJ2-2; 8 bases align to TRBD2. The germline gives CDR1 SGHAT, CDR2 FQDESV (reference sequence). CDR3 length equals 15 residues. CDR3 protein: CANSPWASGSGELFF. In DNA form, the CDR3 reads TGTGCCAACAGCCCTTGGGCTAGCGGGTCCGGGGAACTGTTTTTT. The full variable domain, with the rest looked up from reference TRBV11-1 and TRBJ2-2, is EAEVAQSPRYKITEKSQAVAFWCDPISGHATLYWYRQILGQGPELLVQFQDESVVDDSQLPKDRFSAERLKGVDSTLKIQPAELGDSAMYLCANSPWASGSGELFFGEGSRLTVL.

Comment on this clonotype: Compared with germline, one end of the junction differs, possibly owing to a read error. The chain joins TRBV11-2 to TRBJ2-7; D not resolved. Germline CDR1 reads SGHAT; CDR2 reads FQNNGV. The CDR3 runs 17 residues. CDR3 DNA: TGTGTCAGCAACTTAATCCCCGAGGCCCTCAAAGCCTACGAGCAGTACTTC. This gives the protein CVSNLIPEALKAYEQYF.

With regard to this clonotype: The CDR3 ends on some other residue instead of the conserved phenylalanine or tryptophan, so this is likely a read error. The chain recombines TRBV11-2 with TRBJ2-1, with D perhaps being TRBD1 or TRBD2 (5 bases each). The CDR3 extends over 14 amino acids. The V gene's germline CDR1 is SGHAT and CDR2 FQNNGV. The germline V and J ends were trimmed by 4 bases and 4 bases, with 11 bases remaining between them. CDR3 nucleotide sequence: TGTGCCAGCAGCTCTAGCAGGGAATACAATGAGCAGTTCTTG. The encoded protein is CASSSSREYNEQFL.

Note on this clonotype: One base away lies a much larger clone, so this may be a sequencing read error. The CDR3 DNA is TGTGCCAGCAGCTCGCGGGCCAGCAATCAGCCCCAGGATTTT. Translated, it gives CASSSRASNQPQDF. V is TRBV7-8 and J is TRBJ1-5, with D unresolved. The CDR3 length is 14 residues. Per the germline V gene, CDR1 is SGHVS and CDR2 is FQNEAQ.

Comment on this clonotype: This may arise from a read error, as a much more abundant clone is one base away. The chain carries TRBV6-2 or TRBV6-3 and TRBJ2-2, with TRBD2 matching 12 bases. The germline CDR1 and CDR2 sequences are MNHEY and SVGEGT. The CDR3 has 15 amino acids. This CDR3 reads CASSSSGRDTGQLFF. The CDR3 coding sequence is TGTGCCAGCAGTTCTAGCGGGAGGGACACCGGGCAGCTGTTTTTT.

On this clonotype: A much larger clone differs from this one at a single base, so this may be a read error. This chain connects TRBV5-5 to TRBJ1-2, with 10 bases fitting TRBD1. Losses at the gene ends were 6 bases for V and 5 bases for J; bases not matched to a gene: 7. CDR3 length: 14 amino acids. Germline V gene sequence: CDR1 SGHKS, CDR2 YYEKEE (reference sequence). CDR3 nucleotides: TGTGCCAGCACCCAGGGACAGGGGCCATATGGCTACACCTTC. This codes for CASTQGQGPYGYTF.

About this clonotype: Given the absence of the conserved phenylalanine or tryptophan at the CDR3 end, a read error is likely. CDR3 DNA: TGTGCCAGCATCCGGGACAGGGTACCAGATACGCAGTATATT. It translates to CASIRDRVPDTQYI. The chain is built from TRBV6-1 and TRBJ2-3; 9 bases fit TRBD1. Germline V CDR1 and CDR2: MNHNS, SASEGT. V dropped 7 bases and J dropped 4; count of bases not matched to a gene: 6. The CDR3 has 14 amino acids.

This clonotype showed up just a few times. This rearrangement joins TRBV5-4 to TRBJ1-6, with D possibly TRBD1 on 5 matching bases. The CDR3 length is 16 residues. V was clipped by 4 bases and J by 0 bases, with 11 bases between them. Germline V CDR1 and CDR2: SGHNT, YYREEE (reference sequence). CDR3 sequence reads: CASSPDTSSYNSPLHF. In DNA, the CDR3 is TGTGCCAGCAGCCCGGACACGAGCTCCTATAATTCACCCCTCCACTTT.

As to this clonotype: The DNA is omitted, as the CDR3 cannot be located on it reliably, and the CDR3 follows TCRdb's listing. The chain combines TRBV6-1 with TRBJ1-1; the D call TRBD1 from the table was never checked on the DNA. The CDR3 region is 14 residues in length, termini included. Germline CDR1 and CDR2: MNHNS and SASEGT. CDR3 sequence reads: CASILGHLNTEAFF.

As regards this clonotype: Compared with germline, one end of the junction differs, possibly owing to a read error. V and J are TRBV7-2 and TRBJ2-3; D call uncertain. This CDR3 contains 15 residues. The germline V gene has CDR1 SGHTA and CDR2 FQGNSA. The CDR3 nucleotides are TGTGCCAGCAGCTTAGCCCTGCACTTCACAGATACGCACTGTTTT. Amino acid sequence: CASSLALHFTDTHCF.

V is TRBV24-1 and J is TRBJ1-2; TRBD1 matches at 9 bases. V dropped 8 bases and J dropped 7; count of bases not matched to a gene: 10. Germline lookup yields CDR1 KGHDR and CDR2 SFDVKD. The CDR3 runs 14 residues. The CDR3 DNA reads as TGTGCCACCAACGGGACAGGGAGATCGCTTGGCTACACCTTC. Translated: CATNGTGRSLGYTF.

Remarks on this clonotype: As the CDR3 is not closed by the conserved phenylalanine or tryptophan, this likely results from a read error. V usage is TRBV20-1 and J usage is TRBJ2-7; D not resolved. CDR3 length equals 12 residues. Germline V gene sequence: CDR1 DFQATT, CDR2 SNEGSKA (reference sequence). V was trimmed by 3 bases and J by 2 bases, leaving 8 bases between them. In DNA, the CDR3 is TGCAGTGCTAGTGCAGTCACCTACGAGCAGTACCTT. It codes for CSASAVTYEQYL.

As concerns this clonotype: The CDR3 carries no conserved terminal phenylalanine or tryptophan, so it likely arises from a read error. CDR3 DNA: TGTAATGCTAGATCACGTCAGAGGACTGAAGCTTTCTCT. This codes for CNARSRQRTEAFS. The V and J genes are TRBV20-1 and TRBJ1-1, with D hard to call. Per the germline V gene, CDR1 is DFQATT and CDR2 is SNEGSKA (reference sequence). This CDR3 comprises 13 residues.

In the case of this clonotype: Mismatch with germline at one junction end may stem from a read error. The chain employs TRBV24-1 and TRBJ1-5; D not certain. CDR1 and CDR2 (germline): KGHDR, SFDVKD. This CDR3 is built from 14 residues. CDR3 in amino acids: CATGEGSSNQLQHF. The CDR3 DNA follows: TGTGCCACCGGTGAAGGTTCTAGCAATCAGCTCCAGCATTTT.

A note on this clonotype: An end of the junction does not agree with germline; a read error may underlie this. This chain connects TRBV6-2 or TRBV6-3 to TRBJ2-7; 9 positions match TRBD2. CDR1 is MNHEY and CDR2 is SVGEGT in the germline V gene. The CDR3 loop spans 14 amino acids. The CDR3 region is CASSYSSGSDEHYF. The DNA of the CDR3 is TGTGCCAGCAGTTACTCTAGCGGGAGTGACGAGCACTACTTC.

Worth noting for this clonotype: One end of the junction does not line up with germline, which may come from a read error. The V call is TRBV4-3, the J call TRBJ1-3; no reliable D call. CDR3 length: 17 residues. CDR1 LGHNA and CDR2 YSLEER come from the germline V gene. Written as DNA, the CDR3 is TGCGCAAGCAGCCAATCCATGGCATCCCTCTCTGGAAACACCATATATTTT. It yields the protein CASSQSMASLSGNTIYF.

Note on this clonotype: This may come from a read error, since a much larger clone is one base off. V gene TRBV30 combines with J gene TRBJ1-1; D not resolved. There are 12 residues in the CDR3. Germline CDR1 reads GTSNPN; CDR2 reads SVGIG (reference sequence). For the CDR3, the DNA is TGTGCCTCTCTCGGGAGGAACACTAAAGCTTTCTTT. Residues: CASLGRNTKAFF.

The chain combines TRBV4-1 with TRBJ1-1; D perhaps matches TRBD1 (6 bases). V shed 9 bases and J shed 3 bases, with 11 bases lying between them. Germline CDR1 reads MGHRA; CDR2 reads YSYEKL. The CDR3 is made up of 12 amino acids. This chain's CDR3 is CARREGDTEAFF. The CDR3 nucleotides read TGCGCCAGGCGAGAGGGGGACACTGAAGCTTTCTTT.

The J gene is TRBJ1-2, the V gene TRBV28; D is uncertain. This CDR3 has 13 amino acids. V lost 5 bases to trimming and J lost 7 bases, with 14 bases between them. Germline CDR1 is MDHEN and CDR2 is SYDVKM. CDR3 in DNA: TGTGCCAGCAGTCCTGCGGGTCACGGTGGCTACACCTTC. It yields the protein CASSPAGHGGYTF.

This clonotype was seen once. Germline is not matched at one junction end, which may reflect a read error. CDR3 region: CVCSLGGDNNSLLHF. The CDR3 DNA reads as TGTGTCTGCAGCTTAGGAGGGGACAATAATTCACTCCTCCACTTT. V usage is TRBV11-2 and J usage is TRBJ1-6; a weak D match, TRBD1 (6 bases). This CDR3 is 15 amino acids long. Germline-derived CDR1 and CDR2 are SGHAT and FQNNGV.

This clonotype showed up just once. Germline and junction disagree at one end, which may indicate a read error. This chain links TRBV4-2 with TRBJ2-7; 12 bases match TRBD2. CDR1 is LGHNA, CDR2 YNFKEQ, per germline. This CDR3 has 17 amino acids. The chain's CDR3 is CASIQGDLAGGGREQYF. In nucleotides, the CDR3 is TGTGCCAGCATCCAAGGAGATCTAGCGGGAGGGGGTAGGGAGCAATACTTC.